What follows is one T cell receptor beta chain and its context. Its antigen is still unknown. No base-level quality is on record; no much larger clone is a single base apart. The immunoSEQ hsTCRB kit was used to amplify TCR beta chains from genomic DNA. TCR beta libraries were sequenced on an Illumina MiSeq instrument by the immunoSEQ service. In the original analysis: Analysis of the repertoire data was performed with the immunoSEQ Analyzer. What TCRdb holds here is the immuneACCESS table cut down to in-frame rearrangements. Part of the clones is not present; checked against another copy, under half of the missing clones reflect an unresolved V gene, and the others are unexplained. Clone size and the V and J calls come from that table; the DNA yielded D and trimming. The sample table contains some 70,000 clones; only one count was recorded for approximately 90% of them. 4.9% of the sample belongs to the ten largest clones.

Vitiligo counted as stable when lesions had not changed during the previous 6 months. For classification as stable, the absence of confetti depigmentation, a clinical sign of active vitiligo, was additionally required. Patients who had been treated within the previous three months were excluded. Ficoll density gradient centrifugation was used to isolate PBMCs from heparinized blood, after which the PBMCs were flash-frozen. Trimming takes 3 bases from V and 1 base from J, and the germline ends sit 15 bases apart. The CDR3 sequence holds 16 residues, the cysteine and phenylalanine included. Only the CDR3 DNA stays, 48 bases, in frame from base 1. The record originates from a study of resident and recirculating memory T cells in vitiligo (dated by TCRdb to between 2017 and 2018). At the level of the whole study: For TCR beta sequencing, each of a few stable vitiligo patients provided PBMCs and epidermis from shave biopsies taken at two lesional sites and two nonlesional sites. Without cell sorting, samples were homogenized immediately before genomic DNA was extracted using the Qiagen DNeasy Blood & Tissue Kit. The goal of the human TCR beta sequencing was to check whether lesional vitiligo skin contained specific clones that differed from the clones found in nonlesional skin and blood. The study at large found these results: Even within a single patient, overlap and correlation analysis found no significant repertoire overlap between any biopsies apart from each lesion compared with itself. Mechanistic studies in the future are needed to assess how much the detected T cell clones and the human Trm pools versus Tcm pools each contribute. TCR sequences were not found to be conserved across biopsy sites or patients, suggesting that different lesions are infiltrated by different T cell clones, a pattern described as private specificity. No unique dominant TCR clone was detected, and clonality varied among vitiligo lesions.

The rearrangement combines TRBV23-1 with TRBJ1-1, with a weak D call of TRBD1 (5 bases match). TRBV23-1 counts as an open reading frame of uncertain function. Sequences were obtained from blood. This receptor was obtained from a male donor with vitiligo. The encoded CDR3 is CASSQFRRASNTEAFF. The DNA sequence follows: TGCGCCAGCAGTCAGTTCCGCAGGGCCTCGAACACTGAAGCTTTCTTT.